This T cell receptor beta chain was recovered during a study of lymphopenia after photon versus proton radiotherapy. With regard to this clone: The antigen is unknown. A far more abundant clone sits one base away, making this likely a read error. Other nucleotide sequences in the sample specify the same CDR3.

Whole-study results and caveats: Survival link was tested only in deceased patients; proton benefit remains a possibility. In patients who died, overall survival fell as post-nadir TCR diversity dropped more. Relative stability marked proton patients; photon patients lost diversity and naive cells. Oligoclonal CD8+ Temra expansion after nadir drove photon patients' diversity drop.

Generated by immunoSEQ multiplex PCR, the TCRdb table keeps only in-frame clones and is missing some. The sample yields some 40,000 clones, more than 70% seen once. The receptor was derived from a woman in her seventies with pancreatic cancer. Some clones in this sample may be carry-over from other donors' samples. The sequencing here drew on peripheral blood, taken from a patient treated with proton-based radiotherapy.

The CDR3 is CASSHRTENTEAFF. The CDR3 coding sequence is TGCGCCAGCAGCCATAGGACAGAGAACACTGAAGCTTTCTTT. The chain joins TRBV4-3 to TRBJ1-1; a possible D gene is TRBD1 (6 bases). Germline V lookup: CDR1 LGHNA, CDR2 YSLEER. The CDR3 length is 14 residues. V was trimmed by 3 bases and J by 1 base, leaving 9 bases between them.